This T cell receptor beta chain was obtained from a study of OX40 agonist ivuxolimab in advanced cancers. Study context: Dose-escalation patients had hepatocellular carcinoma, melanoma, renal cell or head and neck cancer.

The length of the CDR3 is 15 residues. With V trimmed by 2 bases and J by 2 bases, 1 base remained unmatched. Germline values: CDR1 SGHKS, CDR2 YYEKEE (reference sequence). Baseline, cycle 4 day 1, and cycle 7 day 1 were the blood sampling points. Sequenced by immunoSEQ multiplex PCR; TCRdb stores in-frame clones only, minus some. In the table there are roughly 61,000 clones, around 89% of which are singletons. The receptor was derived from an adult with an advanced solid tumor such as melanoma, head and neck, liver or kidney cancer. The chain is built from TRBV5-5 and TRBJ2-5; TRBD2 matches 12 bases. The sequencing here drew on CD4+ or CD8+ T cells sorted from blood, taken in a trial of the OX40 agonist ivuxolimab. The CDR3, as DNA: TGTGCCAGCAGCTTTCTAGCGGGGGGGCAAGAGACCCAGTACTTC. It is translated as CASSFLAGGQETQYF.